A single sample gave rise to the 23 T cell receptor beta chains below, sequenced in a study of read filtering for tumor transcriptome and immune sequencing. This library used about 360 ng RNA and molecular barcoded adaptors spanning alpha/delta and beta/gamma chains. TCRdb ran MiXCR on the reads and lists one entry per CDR3 protein. The data contain 100,000 to 150,000 distinct CDR3 sequences, about 13% of them seen just once; the ten biggest clones take up 6.5% to 9%. The material sequenced was a population of CD138-negative cells sorted from bone marrow. The receptor source for this set is a donor aged 40 or over with multiple myeloma.

This clonotype appeared many times. The gene calls are TRBV29-1 and TRBJ1-3; the D is unclear. The CDR3 has 13 residues. The germline V gene encodes CDR1 SQVTM and CDR2 ANQGSEA. Trimming took off 5 bases at V and 2 bases at J, with 10 bases between the two ends. The CDR3 DNA sequence: TGCAGCGTTCAGGTTACGACTGGAAACACCATATATTTT. It encodes CSVQVTTGNTIYF. The whole variable domain, remainder taken from reference TRBV29-1 and TRBJ1-3, is SAVISQKPSRDICQRGTSLTIQCQVDSQVTMMFWYRQQPGQSLTLIATANQGSEATYESGFVIDKFPISRPNLTFSTLTVSNMSPEDSSIYLCSVQVTTGNTIYFGEGSWLTVV.

This clonotype has ten or more counts. The chain joins TRBV5-1 to TRBJ2-7, with no clear D. With 4 bases removed from V and 3 bases from J, the gap between germline ends came to 11 bases. The CDR3 spans 13 residues. CDR1 is SGHRS, CDR2 YFSETQ, per germline. This CDR3 is CASSQEWDYEQYF. CDR3 nucleotides: TGCGCCAGCAGCCAAGAATGGGACTACGAGCAGTACTTC.

The table lists this clonotype with many counts. V is TRBV6-6 and J is TRBJ1-1; tentative D call: TRBD1 (6 bases). The CDR3 sequence is 17 residues long. Germline V gene lookup returns CDR1 MNHNY and CDR2 SVGAGI (reference sequence). V lost 2 bases to trimming and J lost 1 base, with 17 bases between them. This CDR3 is CASSYRGRQGTNTEAFF. The CDR3 region has the DNA TGTGCCAGCAGTTACAGGGGTAGGCAGGGGACGAACACTGAAGCTTTCTTT.

The chain couples TRBV7-3 to TRBJ1-2; D gene unclear. CDR1 SGHTA and CDR2 FQGTGA come from the germline V gene. Deletions cut 6 bases from V and 5 bases from J, with 28 bases between. The CDR3 loop spans 18 amino acids. CDR3 amino acids: CASSPRTAQSEPCYGYTF. In DNA, the CDR3 is TGTGCCAGCAGTCCTCGGACGGCGCAATCTGAGCCATGTTATGGCTACACCTTC.

There are many counts of this clonotype. The CDR3 reads CAISPGSYEQYF. CDR3 in DNA: TGTGCCATCAGTCCAGGGTCCTACGAGCAGTACTTC. The chain uses TRBV10-3 and TRBJ2-7; a possible D gene is TRBD1 (5 bases). In germline, CDR1 is ENHRY, CDR2 SYGVKD. The CDR3 loop spans 12 amino acids. Trimming took off 5 bases at V and 1 base at J, with 6 bases between the two ends.

The J gene is TRBJ2-2, the V gene TRBV7-3; D call uncertain. Trimming pared 9 bases from V and 5 bases from J, leaving 16 bases between. Germline CDR1 reads SGHTA; CDR2 reads FQGTGA. This CDR3 has 14 residues. The CDR3 here is CASKKGGGTGELFF. Written as DNA, the CDR3 is TGTGCCAGTAAAAAGGGCGGTGGGACCGGGGAGCTGTTTTTT. Full variable domain (remainder filled in from reference TRBV7-3 and TRBJ2-2): GAGVSQTPSNKVTEKGKYVELRCDPISGHTALYWYRQSLGQGPEFLIYFQGTGAADDSGLPNDRFFAVRPEGSVSTLKIQRTERGDSAVYLCASKKGGGTGELFFGEGSRLTVL.

A remark on this clonotype: Its ends do not fully match the called genes, so a read error is possible. This sequence joins TRBV7-2 and TRBJ2-2, with 8 bases aligning to TRBD1. This CDR3 is built from 17 residues. The germline CDR1 and CDR2 sequences are SGHTA and FQGNSA. The CDR3: CACSLVGRGRQAGGLFF. In DNA form, the CDR3 reads TGTGCCTGCAGCTTAGTGGGCAGGGGGCGTCAGGCCGGGGGGCTGTTTTTT.

This clonotype was detected only a few times. The CDR3 DNA follows: TGTGCCAGCTCGCCCGGGGCTAGCGGGAGAGAAGCAGATACGCAGTATTTT. Translated: CASSPGASGREADTQYF. The chain employs TRBV18 and TRBJ2-3; TRBD2 matches 10 bases. Trimming removed 6 bases from V and 4 bases from J; junction bases left unmatched: 13. The CDR3 loop spans 17 amino acids. CDR1 and CDR2 (germline): KGHSH, LQKENI.

This clonotype has a count of ten or more. The V and J genes are TRBV6-5 and TRBJ2-1; 9 positions match TRBD2. Germline lookup yields CDR1 MNHEY and CDR2 SVGAGI. CDR3 length: 20 amino acids. The V and J ends lost 0 bases and 2 bases, in that order; junction bases with no gene match: 14. This CDR3 is CASSYSDHFEAGGPYNEQFF. CDR3 nucleotide sequence: TGTGCCAGCAGTTACTCCGACCACTTCGAGGCGGGAGGGCCCTACAATGAGCAGTTCTTC.

Ten or more counts support this clonotype. The V gene is TRBV4-3, the J gene TRBJ2-2; D is unclear. The CDR3 has 14 residues. The germline V and J ends were trimmed by 6 bases and 3 bases, with 11 bases remaining between them. Germline lookup yields CDR1 LGHNA and CDR2 YSLEER. CDR3 region: CASSYTMDTGELFF. The CDR3, as DNA: TGCGCCAGCAGTTACACCATGGACACCGGGGAGCTGTTTTTT.

This clonotype appeared a single time. This likely reflects a read error, since a far larger clone is one base away. The J gene is TRBJ2-1, the V gene TRBV7-9, with TRBD2 matching over 10 bases. CDR1 is SEHNR, CDR2 FQNEAQ, per germline (reference sequence). CDR3 length equals 16 residues. V was pared by 1 base and J by 10 bases, with 10 bases of the junction left unmatched. CDR3 bases: TGTGCCAGCAGCTTAGTCTCTAGCGGGAGTAACCTGGAGCAGTTCTTC. Protein: CASSLVSSGSNLEQFF.

This clonotype has just a few counts. This rearrangement joins TRBV3-1 to TRBJ2-3, with a weak D call TRBD2 (6 bases). The germline CDR1 and CDR2 sequences are LGHDT and YNNKEL (reference sequence). The CDR3 is 17 amino acids. V was trimmed by 0 bases and J by 5 bases, leaving 18 bases between them. The DNA of the CDR3 is TGTGCCAGCAGCCAAGATGGCCTAACGGGAGCTGAAGATACGCAGTATTTT. It encodes CASSQDGLTGAEDTQYF.

This clonotype was observed a few times. The rearrangement links TRBV11-2 to TRBJ2-7, with 11 bases lining up with TRBD2. The CDR3 is 15 residues long. The germline CDR1 and CDR2 sequences are SGHAT and FQNNGV. V gave up 6 bases and J gave up 4 bases; unmatched junction bases: 8. CDR3 amino acids: CASSNIAGGPYEQYF. The DNA of the CDR3 is TGTGCCAGCAGTAATATAGCGGGAGGGCCTTACGAGCAGTACTTC.

This clonotype was seen many times. The rearrangement joins TRBV5-1 to TRBJ2-2; 9 positions match TRBD1. CDR3 length: 14 residues. The germline CDR1 and CDR2 sequences are SGHRS and YFSETQ. Unmatched junction bases numbered 1, after V lost 2 bases and J lost 5 bases. The CDR3 region has the DNA TGCGCCAGCAGCTTTGGGACAGGGACCGGGGAGCTGTTTTTT. It yields the protein CASSFGTGTGELFF.

This clonotype occurred many times. This chain uses TRBV9 with TRBJ2-1, with D possibly matching TRBD1 (5 bases). Trimming cost V 3 bases and J 2 bases, with 18 bases left between them. CDR1 SGDLS and CDR2 YYNGEE come from the germline V gene. CDR3 length equals 17 residues. The CDR3 spells CASSGLVGPSPYNEQFF. For the CDR3, the DNA is TGTGCCAGCAGCGGGCTGGTGGGGCCCAGTCCCTACAATGAGCAGTTCTTC.

This clonotype came up many times. CDR3 amino acids: CSALPWDRSYEQYF. The CDR3 DNA is TGCAGTGCTTTACCCTGGGACCGCTCCTACGAGCAGTACTTC. This rearrangement joins TRBV20-1 to TRBJ2-7, with D perhaps being TRBD1 or TRBD2 (5 bases each). Trimming removed 5 bases from V and 0 bases from J, with 14 bases in between. The CDR3 sequence is 14 residues long. CDR1 and CDR2 (germline): DFQATT, SNEGSKA (reference sequence).

In this sample, this clonotype turned up many times. The chain recombines TRBV7-9 with TRBJ1-1; D might be TRBD1 (6 bases). V was cut by 5 bases and J by 1 base, with 14 bases left in between. This CDR3 has 15 residues. Germline V gene data show CDR1 as SEHNR and CDR2 as FQNEAQ (reference sequence). The DNA of the CDR3 is TGTGCCAGCAGCCGAGCATCGACAGGGAACACTGAAGCTTTCTTT. Its translation is CASSRASTGNTEAFF.

This clonotype occurred many times. The chain recombines TRBV5-1 with TRBJ2-7, with D uncertain. Trimming cost V 0 bases and J 5 bases, with 6 bases left between them. This CDR3 is built from 12 residues. In germline, CDR1 is SGHRS, CDR2 YFSETQ. DNA for the CDR3: TGCGCCAGCAGCTTGGGACACGACGAGCAGTACTTC. It specifies CASSLGHDEQYF.

The CDR3 here is CSARDGVGGQNTEAFF. The CDR3 DNA reads TGCAGTGCTAGAGACGGCGTGGGGGGCCAGAACACTGAAGCTTTCTTT. This rearrangement joins TRBV20-1 to TRBJ1-1, with TRBD1 as a possible D gene (6 bases). Between the trimmed V and J ends, which lost 0 bases and 1 base, there was a span of 15 bases. The CDR3 is 16 amino acids. CDR1 is DFQATT, CDR2 SNEGSKA, per germline (reference sequence).

This clonotype was picked up a small number of times. The chain joins TRBV2 to TRBJ2-1, with D tentatively TRBD2 (5 bases). CDR1 SNHLY and CDR2 FYNNEI come from the germline V gene. Trimming shortened V by 1 base and J by 1 base, and 8 bases separated the two germline ends. There are 15 residues in the CDR3. CDR3 nucleotides: TGTGCCAGCAGTGAAGAAGCGGATTCCTACAATGAGCAGTTCTTC. Amino acid sequence: CASSEEADSYNEQFF.

This clonotype occurred many times. The chain recombines TRBV9 with TRBJ2-1; D ambiguous. From germline, CDR1 is SGDLS and CDR2 YYNGEE. The CDR3 contains 13 residues. Trimming pared 4 bases from V and 6 bases from J, leaving 11 bases between. DNA of the CDR3: TGTGCCAGCAGCTTGATGGGCCGCAATGAGCAGTTCTTC. Translation gives CASSLMGRNEQFF. The full variable domain, with the rest looked up from reference TRBV9 and TRBJ2-1, is DSGVTQTPKHLITATGQRVTLRCSPRSGDLSVYWYQQSLDQGLQFLIQYYNGEERAKGNILERFSAQQFPDLHSELNLSSLELGDSALYFCASSLMGRNEQFFGPGTRLTVL.

The chain joins TRBV7-6 to TRBJ2-7, with D tentatively TRBD2 (6 bases). V lost 4 bases and J 2 bases, leaving 15 bases between the germline ends. This CDR3 region has 15 residues. CDR1 and CDR2 (germline): SGHVS, FNYEAQ. The CDR3 region is CASSSLGAGPYEQYF. In nucleotides, the CDR3 is TGTGCCAGCAGCTCCCTCGGTGCGGGACCCTACGAGCAGTACTTC.

This clonotype was detected only once. A junction boundary mismatches the germline segment, possibly from a read error. The chain is built from TRBV4-3 and TRBJ2-1, with D uncertain. The germline CDR1 and CDR2 sequences are LGHNA and YSLEER. CDR3 length: 13 amino acids. CDR3 protein: CGSSQEASTEQFF. The CDR3 nucleotides read TGCGGCAGCAGCCAAGAGGCTAGTACTGAGCAGTTCTTC.